These 32 T cell receptor beta chains came from one sample sequenced in a study of blood T cell repertoires in COVID-19. The method was immunoSEQ multiplex PCR; TCRdb's version includes in-frame clones alone and lacks a portion of them. The sample holds about 97,000 clones, 75% to 95% seen once. Sequencing used peripheral blood. The source of these receptors is a man aged 60-69 years with acute or convalescent COVID-19.

CDR3 bases: TGTGCCAGTAGAAATGGGGGGACAGGGGATGTCGGCAATCAGCCCCAGCATTTT. Translated, it gives CASRNGGTGDVGNQPQHF. The chain combines TRBV19 with TRBJ1-5, with TRBD1 matching over 10 bases. J was trimmed by 2 bases and V by 6 bases; bases with no gene match: 13. The CDR3 sequence is 18 residues long. The germline CDR1 and CDR2 sequences are LNHDA and SQIVND (reference sequence).

The V and J genes are TRBV7-2 and TRBJ2-5, with D maybe TRBD2 (7 bases). CDR3 length equals 15 residues. V lost 3 bases to trimming and J lost 5 bases, with 16 bases between them. Germline loops: CDR1 SGHTA, CDR2 FQGNSA. CDR3 sequence reads: CASSLVGGALETQYF. Written as DNA, the CDR3 is TGTGCCAGCAGCTTGGTGGGGGGGGCGTTGGAGACCCAGTACTTC.

The chain has TRBV2 and TRBJ2-7, with D maybe TRBD1 (5 bases). V gave up 8 bases and J gave up 2 bases, with 13 bases separating them. This CDR3 spans 13 amino acids. CDR1 is SNHLY, CDR2 FYNNEI, per germline. CDR3 DNA: TGTGCCAGCCGCAGGGATTCGACCTACGAGCAGTACTTC. Its translation: CASRRDSTYEQYF.

This chain uses TRBV10-3 with TRBJ2-2; 10 bases agree with TRBD1. The germline gives CDR1 ENHRY, CDR2 SYGVKD. V gave up 6 bases and J gave up 8 bases; unmatched junction bases: 3. This CDR3 spans 13 amino acids. The CDR3 here is CAIRDRGKGELFF. For the CDR3, the DNA is TGTGCCATCAGGGACAGGGGGAAAGGGGAGCTGTTTTTT.

This clone was seen once. CDR3 protein: CASTKRTGRGTEAFF. The DNA of the CDR3 is TGTGCCAGCACCAAGAGGACAGGGAGAGGAACTGAAGCTTTCTTT. The rearrangement uses TRBV6-5 and TRBJ1-1; 8 nucleotides line up with TRBD1. The CDR3 runs to 15 residues. V lost 7 bases to trimming and J lost 5 bases; unmatched junction nucleotides: 12. CDR1 is MNHEY, CDR2 SVGAGI, per germline.

This clone was observed a single time. This chain connects TRBV10-3 to TRBJ2-1; 8 bases fit TRBD1. With V trimmed by 3 bases and J by 7 bases, 8 bases remained unmatched. The CDR3 consists of 15 residues. CDR1 ENHRY and CDR2 SYGVKD come from the germline V gene. The CDR3 nucleotides read TGTGCCATCAGTGATATTCCGAGACAGGGGAATGAGCAGTTCTTC. It is translated as CAISDIPRQGNEQFF.

The chain has TRBV27 and TRBJ1-5, with D possibly matching TRBD1 (5 bases). The CDR3 is made up of 15 amino acids. Germline CDR1 MNHEY, CDR2 SMNVEV (reference sequence). V was pared by 4 bases and J by 0 bases, with 10 bases between. The CDR3: CASSWRGYSNQPQHF. CDR3 nucleotide sequence: TGTGCCAGCAGTTGGAGGGGATATAGCAATCAGCCCCAGCATTTT.

This clone was seen only once. V usage is TRBV30 and J usage is TRBJ1-3; D remains unclear. Germline CDR1 and CDR2: GTSNPN and SVGIG (reference sequence). The CDR3 length is 15 residues. Trimming took 3 bases from V and 3 from J, leaving 15 bases between them. CDR3 region: CAWSPVAGYGNTIYF. The CDR3 bases are TGTGCCTGGAGCCCCGTGGCAGGCTATGGAAACACCATATATTTT.

V gene TRBV19 combines with J gene TRBJ1-2; D perhaps matches TRBD1 (6 bases). Trimming pared 6 bases from V and 7 bases from J, leaving 24 bases between. CDR1 LNHDA and CDR2 SQIVND come from the germline V gene (reference sequence). The CDR3 loop spans 16 amino acids. This CDR3 reads CASSYKQGRVLGGYTF. DNA of the CDR3: TGTGCCAGTAGCTATAAACAGGGAAGAGTTTTAGGTGGCTACACCTTC.

V gene TRBV6-5 combines with J gene TRBJ1-5; 9 bases are a match to TRBD1. Germline loops: CDR1 MNHEY, CDR2 SVGAGI. With V trimmed by 6 bases and J by 2 bases, 2 bases remained unmatched. The CDR3 has 14 residues. In DNA form, the CDR3 reads TGTGCCAGCAGGTGGACAGGGGGCAATCAGCCCCAGCATTTT. Its translation: CASRWTGGNQPQHF.

The V gene is TRBV30, the J gene TRBJ1-2, with 7 bases identical to TRBD1. The germline gives CDR1 GTSNPN, CDR2 SVGIG (reference sequence). This CDR3 region has 14 residues. V lost 5 bases and J lost 4; bases outside the gene matches: 10. The DNA for the CDR3 is TGTGCCTGGGATACAGGGGCCGCGAGCTATGGCTACACCTTC. Translated: CAWDTGAASYGYTF.

The gene calls are TRBV29-1 and TRBJ1-1, with 7 bases lining up with TRBD1. Germline V CDR1 and CDR2: SQVTM, ANQGSEA. Losses at the gene ends were 4 bases for V and 1 base for J; bases not matched to a gene: 6. The CDR3 loop spans 14 amino acids. The CDR3 coding sequence is TGCAGCGTTGCCCCGGGACAGCGGAACACTGAAGCTTTCTTT. Its translation is CSVAPGQRNTEAFF.

The chain is built from TRBV5-6 and TRBJ2-6; D not certain. Germline V gene data show CDR1 as SGHDT and CDR2 as YYEEEE. The CDR3 extends over 16 amino acids. Trimming removed 1 base at V and 0 bases at J, with 8 bases between. The CDR3 region is CASSLTAFSGANVLTF. The CDR3 region has the DNA TGTGCCAGCAGCTTGACAGCCTTCTCTGGGGCCAACGTCCTGACTTTC.

In DNA form, the CDR3 reads TGTGCCAGCAGCCTGGGAGGGGCAGCTAATTCACCCCTCCACTTT. Its protein product is CASSLGGAANSPLHF. This rearrangement joins TRBV7-8 to TRBJ1-6; D is possibly TRBD1 (5 bases). The CDR3 consists of 15 residues. Germline values: CDR1 SGHVS, CDR2 FQNEAQ. V gave up 5 bases and J gave up 6 bases, with 14 bases separating them.

V usage is TRBV2 and J usage is TRBJ2-7; TRBD1 aligns across 12 bases. The junction had 9 bases not matched to a gene; V was cut back by 8 bases and J by 7 bases. This CDR3 spans 14 amino acids. Germline CDR1 reads SNHLY; CDR2 reads FYNNEI. CDR3 nucleotide sequence: TGTGCCAGCGGCGGGCCGGGACAGGGGGCTGAGCAGTACTTC. Translation gives CASGGPGQGAEQYF.

The chain links TRBV19 to TRBJ1-2; 8 bases are shared with TRBD1. V lost 5 bases and J lost 4; bases outside the gene matches: 9. The CDR3 runs to 15 residues. Germline-derived CDR1 and CDR2 are LNHDA and SQIVND (reference sequence). The CDR3 loop is CASSGSGQGIYGYTF. The CDR3 DNA sequence: TGTGCCAGTAGTGGGTCCGGACAGGGAATCTATGGCTACACCTTC. The full variable domain, rest sourced from reference TRBV19 and TRBJ1-2, is DGGITQSPKYLFRKEGQNVTLSCEQNLNHDAMYWYRQDPGQGLRLIYYSQIVNDFQKGDIAEGYSVSREKKESFPLTVTSAQKNPTAFYLCASSGSGQGIYGYTFGSGTRLTVV.

The V call is TRBV5-6, the J call TRBJ1-1; no clear D gene. With 1 base removed from V and 1 base from J, the gap between germline ends came to 11 bases. Germline CDR1 reads SGHDT; CDR2 reads YYEEEE. There are 15 residues in the CDR3. The CDR3 DNA follows: TGTGCCAGCAGCTTGATTAGGAGCTCGAACACTGAAGCTTTCTTT. This encodes CASSLIRSSNTEAFF.

For the CDR3, the DNA is TGTGCCAGCAGTTTATCCGGGGCTGGAAACACCATATATTTT. Its translation: CASSLSGAGNTIYF. The rearrangement uses TRBV27 and TRBJ1-3; unclear D gene. The length of the CDR3 is 14 residues. CDR1 is MNHEY, CDR2 SMNVEV, per germline (reference sequence). The V end lost 0 bases, the J end lost 2 bases, and 5 bases lay between the germline ends.

This chain joins TRBV30 and TRBJ2-7, with 10 bases fitting TRBD2. Germline values: CDR1 GTSNPN, CDR2 SVGIG (reference sequence). This CDR3 is 18 amino acids long. The J segment lost 4 bases and the V segment lost 0 bases, leaving 15 bases of the junction unmatched. DNA for the CDR3: TGTGCCTGGAGTGTAGGGCTCGACGGGGCTAGCGGGGGTTACGAGCAGTACTTC. Translating gives CAWSVGLDGASGGYEQYF.

The chain combines TRBV7-2 with TRBJ1-3, with a weak D call TRBD1 (5 bases). Germline V gene sequence: CDR1 SGHTA, CDR2 FQGNSA. This CDR3 is built from 14 residues. V lost 5 bases and J lost 2, with 10 bases in between. The CDR3 loop is CASSPGGAGNTIYF. The CDR3 DNA is TGTGCCAGCAGCCCGGGGGGGGCTGGAAACACCATATATTTT.

The chain is built from TRBV5-1 and TRBJ1-3; D is unresolved. CDR1 and CDR2 (germline): SGHRS, YFSETQ. The CDR3 length is 15 residues. Trimming stripped 6 bases from V and 4 bases from J, with 17 bases between. CDR3 nucleotide sequence: TGCGCCAGCAACCTAACTGTACCCCACGGAAACACCATATATTTT. Translation: CASNLTVPHGNTIYF.

This chain joins TRBV29-1 and TRBJ2-3; D not resolved. CDR3 size: 13 residues. V was clipped by 4 bases and J by 2 bases, with 10 bases between them. CDR1 is SQVTM and CDR2 is ANQGSEA in the germline V gene. The CDR3 DNA is TGCAGCGTTGGGCTAGTACTCACAGATACGCAGTATTTT. This encodes CSVGLVLTDTQYF.

The chain combines TRBV4-2 with TRBJ1-5; a weak D match, TRBD1 (6 bases). Germline CDR1 is LGHNA and CDR2 is YNFKEQ. Trimming shortened V by 3 bases and J by 1 base, and 10 bases separated the two germline ends. The CDR3 length is 15 residues. The CDR3 nucleotides read TGTGCCAGCAGCCAGGGCAGGGGAAGCAATCAGCCCCAGCATTTT. Its protein is CASSQGRGSNQPQHF.

The V and J genes are TRBV9 and TRBJ1-2; 9 bases are a match to TRBD1. Germline values: CDR1 SGDLS, CDR2 YYNGEE. V shed 2 bases, J shed 5 bases, and the junction held 7 bases outside the gene matches. The CDR3 runs 15 residues. In nucleotides, the CDR3 is TGTGCCAGCAGCGTCCCACAGGGGGCATATTATGGCTACACCTTC. It encodes CASSVPQGAYYGYTF.

The rearrangement links TRBV6-4 to TRBJ2-2; D is possibly TRBD2 (6 bases). The CDR3 runs to 14 residues. Trimming removed 4 bases at V and 6 bases at J, with 12 bases between. Germline V gene lookup returns CDR1 MRHNA and CDR2 SNTAGT. This chain's CDR3 is CASSAEWGAGELFF. In nucleotides, the CDR3 is TGTGCCAGCAGTGCCGAATGGGGGGCCGGGGAGCTGTTTTTT.

The rearrangement links TRBV5-1 to TRBJ1-1; 7 bases are shared with TRBD1. The CDR3 spans 15 residues. Germline-derived CDR1 and CDR2 are SGHRS and YFSETQ. Unmatched junction bases numbered 8, after V lost 4 bases and J lost 2 bases. CDR3 sequence reads: CASSPGTVRNTEAFF. The CDR3 bases are TGCGCCAGCAGCCCTGGGACAGTACGCAACACTGAAGCTTTCTTT.

The chain links TRBV19 to TRBJ1-5; no clear D. V was pared by 3 bases and J by 2 bases, with 11 bases between. Germline-derived CDR1 and CDR2 are LNHDA and SQIVND (reference sequence). This CDR3 is 15 amino acids long. Here the CDR3 DNA reads TGTGCCAGTAGTATGGGCCGATCGGGCAATCAGCCCCAGCATTTT. Amino acids: CASSMGRSGNQPQHF. The full variable domain, completed using reference TRBV19 and TRBJ1-5, is DGGITQSPKYLFRKEGQNVTLSCEQNLNHDAMYWYRQDPGQGLRLIYYSQIVNDFQKGDIAEGYSVSREKKESFPLTVTSAQKNPTAFYLCASSMGRSGNQPQHFGDGTRLSIL.

This chain uses TRBV6-5 with TRBJ2-7; D uncertain. This CDR3 has 15 residues. Trimming stripped 0 bases from V and 1 base from J, with 10 bases between. The germline gives CDR1 MNHEY, CDR2 SVGAGI. The CDR3 region has the DNA TGTGCCAGCAGTTACTCATCCCGACTGTCCTACGAGCAGTACTTC. It yields the protein CASSYSSRLSYEQYF.

This rearrangement joins TRBV3-1 (or the pseudogene TRBV3-2) to TRBJ1-5; 8 bases line up with TRBD1. The CDR3 contains 19 residues. After removal of 8 bases from V and 1 base from J, the junction contained 19 bases not matched to a gene. Germline V CDR1 and CDR2: LGHDT, YNNKEL (reference sequence). The CDR3 sequence: CASLTKTTGGNSSNQPQHF. In nucleotides, the CDR3 is TGTGCCAGCCTTACCAAGACAACAGGGGGGAATAGCAGCAATCAGCCCCAGCATTTT.

V is TRBV2 and J is TRBJ1-1; D possibly corresponds to TRBD1 (6 bases). The CDR3 consists of 11 residues. V lost 4 bases to trimming and J lost 8 bases, with 8 bases between them. Germline CDR1 SNHLY, CDR2 FYNNEI. CDR3 coding DNA: TGTGCCAGCAGTGCAACAGGGGAAGCTTTCTTT. Its translation: CASSATGEAFF.

The V and J genes are TRBV29-1 and TRBJ2-7; D gene ambiguous. The CDR3 has 13 amino acids. The germline V and J ends were trimmed by 6 bases and 5 bases, with 17 bases remaining between them. In germline, CDR1 is SQVTM, CDR2 ANQGSEA. The DNA for the CDR3 is TGCAGCGTGTGCAAAGGAGAGAGGAACGAGCAGTACTTC. It translates to CSVCKGERNEQYF.

The gene calls are TRBV5-6 and TRBJ1-2, with D hard to call. Trimming cost V 3 bases and J 8 bases, with 11 bases left between them. The CDR3 is 12 amino acids. Per the germline V gene, CDR1 is SGHDT and CDR2 is YYEEEE. The CDR3 here is CASSSGPWGYTF. Here the CDR3 DNA reads TGTGCCAGCAGCTCCGGTCCGTGGGGCTACACCTTC.